This T cell receptor beta chain is from a study of early T cells in non-severe SARS-CoV-2 infection (dated by TCRdb to about 2021). As for the study more broadly: Because TCR sequencing relied on bulk RNA taken from unsorted whole blood, pairing of alpha and beta chains was not possible. The paper's findings and limits, for the study overall: VDJdb matching was skewed toward anti-spike CD8 responses and likely underestimated virus-specific expansions, missing private and CD4 specificities.

The study was a case-control design nested within a healthcare worker cohort in London, UK, with weekly nasopharyngeal swab PCR tests and blood sampling. Between 23 and 31 March 2020, the week of the UK lockdown, healthcare workers were enrolled and then followed up weekly for as long as 16 weeks. The library was obtained by 5' RACE. The instrument was a NextSeq 500. The TCR library protocol attached unique molecular identifiers to individual cDNA molecules to correct for sequencing error and PCR bias. Both TCR alpha and beta chains were sequenced, and tight co-correlation was observed between alpha and beta sequence abundances in each sample. In the source study's methods: Decombinator V4 was used to annotate the V gene, J gene and CDR3 of the TCR sequences. Expanded TCRs were defined as changing significantly between any two time points under a Poisson model with p below 0.0001. TCR abundances were normalised to the total number of TCRs sequenced per sample and were expressed as counts per million. MAIT TCRs were defined by TRAV1-2 paired with TRAJ12, TRAJ20 or TRAJ33, and iNKT TCRs by TRAV10 paired with TRAJ18. VDJdb, accessed on 1 November 2021, was searched for TCRs annotated for CMV, EBV and SARS-CoV-2, and TCRs annotated for more than one antigen were excluded. TCRdb itself trimmed the public reads at Q25 with fastp, ran MiXCR and retained productive beta chains. CDR3 protein sequences are deduplicated, and each keeps its most common genes and DNA. In this record, the V and J calls reflect TCRdb's handling and not the investigators' own analysis. In all, the sample holds more than 90,000 distinct CDR3 sequences, and approximately 10% of those were seen once. The ten largest clones add up to approximately 5% of the sample.

V is clipped by 3 bases and J by 10 bases, and the sequence between their germline boundaries is 19 bases long. Counted from cysteine to phenylalanine, this CDR3 has 15 amino acids. Just the 45-base CDR3 DNA is kept, in frame starting at base 1. Taken from the germline V gene (reference sequence), the CDR1 and CDR2 loops are DFQATT and SNEGSKA. A word on this clonotype: Its antigen is unknown. Per-base quality was not reported, and no clone a single base away is much larger than it.

Material: whole blood. The chain uses TRBV20-1 and TRBJ1-6; too little of a D gene remains to name it. This clonotype originated in an adult who was a healthcare worker with PCR-confirmed SARS-CoV-2 infection or an uninfected control (not recorded which). The CDR3 region: CSASNRHPHGSPLHF. In nucleotide form, the sequence is TGCAGTGCTAGCAACCGTCACCCGCACGGATCACCCCTCCACTTT.